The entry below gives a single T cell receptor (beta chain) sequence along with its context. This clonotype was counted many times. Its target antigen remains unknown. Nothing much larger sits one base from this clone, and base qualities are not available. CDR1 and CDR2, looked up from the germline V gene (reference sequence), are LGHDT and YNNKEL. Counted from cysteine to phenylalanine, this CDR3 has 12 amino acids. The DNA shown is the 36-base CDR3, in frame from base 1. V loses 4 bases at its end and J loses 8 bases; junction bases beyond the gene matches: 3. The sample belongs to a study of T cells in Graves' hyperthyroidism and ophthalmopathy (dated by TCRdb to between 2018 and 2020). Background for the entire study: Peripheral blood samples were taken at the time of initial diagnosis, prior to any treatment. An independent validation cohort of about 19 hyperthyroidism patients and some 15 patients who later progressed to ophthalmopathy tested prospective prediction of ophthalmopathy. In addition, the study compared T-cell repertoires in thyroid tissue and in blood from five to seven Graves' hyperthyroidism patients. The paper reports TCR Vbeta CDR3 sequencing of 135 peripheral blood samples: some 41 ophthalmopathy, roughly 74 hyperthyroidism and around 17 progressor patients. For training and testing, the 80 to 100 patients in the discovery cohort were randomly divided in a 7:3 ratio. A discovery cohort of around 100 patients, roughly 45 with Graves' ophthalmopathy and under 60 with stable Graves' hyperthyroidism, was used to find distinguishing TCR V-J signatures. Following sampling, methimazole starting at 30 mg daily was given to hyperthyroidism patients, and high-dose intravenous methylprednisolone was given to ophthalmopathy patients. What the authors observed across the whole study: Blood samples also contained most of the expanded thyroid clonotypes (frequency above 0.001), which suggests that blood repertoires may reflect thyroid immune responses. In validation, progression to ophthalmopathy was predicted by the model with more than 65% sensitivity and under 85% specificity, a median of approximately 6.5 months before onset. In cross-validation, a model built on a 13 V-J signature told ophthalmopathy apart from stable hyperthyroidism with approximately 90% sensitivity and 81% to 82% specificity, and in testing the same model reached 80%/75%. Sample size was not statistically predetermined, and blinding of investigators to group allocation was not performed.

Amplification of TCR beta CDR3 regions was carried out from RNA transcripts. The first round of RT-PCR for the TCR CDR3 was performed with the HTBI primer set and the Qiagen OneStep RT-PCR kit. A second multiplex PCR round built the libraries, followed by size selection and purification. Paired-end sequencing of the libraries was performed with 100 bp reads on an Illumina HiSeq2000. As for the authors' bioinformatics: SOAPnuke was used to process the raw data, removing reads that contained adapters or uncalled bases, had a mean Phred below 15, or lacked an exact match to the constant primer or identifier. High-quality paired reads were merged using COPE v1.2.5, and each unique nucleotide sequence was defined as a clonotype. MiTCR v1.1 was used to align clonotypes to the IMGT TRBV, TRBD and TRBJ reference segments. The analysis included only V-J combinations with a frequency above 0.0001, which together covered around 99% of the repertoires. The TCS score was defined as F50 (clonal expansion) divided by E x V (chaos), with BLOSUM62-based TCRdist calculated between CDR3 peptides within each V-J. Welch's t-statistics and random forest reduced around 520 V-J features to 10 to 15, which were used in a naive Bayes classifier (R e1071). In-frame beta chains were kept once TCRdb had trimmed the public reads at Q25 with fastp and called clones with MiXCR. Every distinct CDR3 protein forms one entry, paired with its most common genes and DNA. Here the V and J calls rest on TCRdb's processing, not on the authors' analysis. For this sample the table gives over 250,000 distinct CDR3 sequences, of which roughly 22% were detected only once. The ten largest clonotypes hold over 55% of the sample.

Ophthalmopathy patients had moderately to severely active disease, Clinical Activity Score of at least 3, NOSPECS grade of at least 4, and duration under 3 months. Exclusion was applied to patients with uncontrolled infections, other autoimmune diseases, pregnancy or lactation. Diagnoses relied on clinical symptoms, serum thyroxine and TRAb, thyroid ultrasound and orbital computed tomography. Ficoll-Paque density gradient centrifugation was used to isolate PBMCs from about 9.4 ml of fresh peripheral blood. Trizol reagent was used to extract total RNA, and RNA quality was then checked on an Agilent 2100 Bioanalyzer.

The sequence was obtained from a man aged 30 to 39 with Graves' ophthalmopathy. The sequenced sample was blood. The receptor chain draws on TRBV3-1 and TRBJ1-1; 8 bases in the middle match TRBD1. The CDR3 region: CASSRGQGEAFF. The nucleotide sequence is TGTGCCAGCAGCCGTGGACAGGGCGAAGCTTTCTTT.